The clone carrying this TCR beta chain has a handful of counts. The sample comes from a study of type 1 and type 2 diabetes patients. Per the germline V gene, CDR1 is SGHVS and CDR2 is FNYEAQ. The V and J ends lost 4 bases and 5 bases, in that order; junction bases with no gene match: 2. This CDR3 is built from 14 residues. PCR was run on genomic DNA. Multiplex PCR with 30 forward and 13 reverse primers amplified the TCR beta CDR3. A single record per CDR3 protein comes from TCRdb applying MiXCR to the multiplex PCR reads. This table holds about 250,000 distinct CDR3 sequences, more than 40% found once.

The source material was peripheral blood mononuclear cells (PBMCs). The chain has TRBV7-6 and TRBJ1-6; TRBD1 matches at 7 bases. The receptor was derived from a man between 18 and 29 years old with type 2 diabetes. The chain's CDR3 is CASSWQGDNSPLHF. The DNA of the CDR3 is TGTGCCAGCAGCTGGCAGGGGGATAATTCACCCCTCCACTTT. Drawing the rest from reference TRBV7-6 and TRBJ1-6, the complete variable domain is GAGVSQSPRYKVTKRGQDVALRCDPISGHVSLYWYRQALGQGPEFLTYFNYEAQQDKSGLPNDRFSAERPEGSISTLTIQRTEQRDSAMYRCASSWQGDNSPLHFGNGTRLTVT.